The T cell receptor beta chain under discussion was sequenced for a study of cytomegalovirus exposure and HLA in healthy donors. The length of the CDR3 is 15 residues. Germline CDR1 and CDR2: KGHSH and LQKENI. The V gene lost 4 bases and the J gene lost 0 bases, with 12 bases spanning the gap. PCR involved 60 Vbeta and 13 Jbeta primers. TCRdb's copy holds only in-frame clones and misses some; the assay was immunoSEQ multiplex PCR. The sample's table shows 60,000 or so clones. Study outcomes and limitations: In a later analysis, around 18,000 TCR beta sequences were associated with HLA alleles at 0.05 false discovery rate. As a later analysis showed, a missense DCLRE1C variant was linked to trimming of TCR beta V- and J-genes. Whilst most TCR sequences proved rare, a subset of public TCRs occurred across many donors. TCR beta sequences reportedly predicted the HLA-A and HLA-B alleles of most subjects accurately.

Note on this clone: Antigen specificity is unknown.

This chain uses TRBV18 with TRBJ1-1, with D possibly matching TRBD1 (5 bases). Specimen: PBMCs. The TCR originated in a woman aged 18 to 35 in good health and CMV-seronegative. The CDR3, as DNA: TGTGCCAGCTCACAATCACAGGAGATGAACACTGAAGCTTTCTTT. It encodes CASSQSQEMNTEAFF.